This record concerns one T cell receptor beta chain sequence. As yet, its antigen is unknown. The record originates from a study of shared clonotypes between healthy human individuals. Positively selected for CCR7, the CD45RO-negative cells used as naive CD8 cells excluded terminally differentiated effector memory CD45RA+ cells. Produced via immunoSEQ multiplex PCR; TCRdb's table is partial and in-frame only. Altogether just over 2,000,000 clones are present, about 94% being singletons, with the ten largest covering roughly 1%. The study's findings and limits: Donor scarcity curtailed the genetic and exposure-history diversity represented herein.

Trimming removed 1 base from V and 4 bases from J; junction bases left unmatched: 5. The CDR3 is 16 residues long. CDR1 is SEHNR and CDR2 is FQNEAQ in the germline V gene (reference sequence). V and J are TRBV7-9 and TRBJ2-1, with 9 bases fitting TRBD2. What was sequenced was naive CD8+ T cells sorted from blood. This sequence was found in a man in his late teens or twenties in good health. This CDR3 reads CASSLGELAGYNEQFF. The CDR3 coding sequence is TGTGCCAGCAGCTTAGGCGAACTAGCGGGTTACAATGAGCAGTTCTTC.